This paragraph covers one TCR beta chain sequence. The sample is drawn from a study of blood T cell repertoires in COVID-19. About the study: COVID-19 samples, acute and convalescent, were from the United States, Italy and Spain. T cells, B-cell-depleted T cells, or PBMCs provided the cDNA or gDNA that served as material.

Recruits, aged about 18 to 90 years, lived in about two dozen US areas. In the original processing: Counts of nucleated cells, estimated from reference gene primer amplification, were obtained. Repertoires were generated with immunoSEQ multiplex PCR, while TCRdb's copy carries only in-frame clones and drops some. V and J calls and clone size are those listed in that table; D and trimming were worked out from the DNA. The repertoire has roughly 250,000 clones, approximately 89% of them found once; the top ten carry roughly 1.2%. Source material: PBMCs or T cells enriched from blood (not recorded which). The receptor comes from a woman between 40 and 55 years old with acute COVID-19.

The CDR3 region has the DNA TGTGCCAGCAGCCAAGATATGTACAGGATGGGTGAAAAACTGTTTTTT. Protein product: CASSQDMYRMGEKLFF. The chain has TRBV3-1 (or the pseudogene TRBV3-2) and TRBJ1-4; D may be TRBD1 (5 bases). The CDR3 is 16 residues long. Trimming stripped 0 bases from V and 7 bases from J, with 15 bases between. CDR1 LGHDT and CDR2 YNNKEL come from the germline V gene (reference sequence).